This TCR beta chain was captured in a study of T-cell reconstitution after alpha-beta-depleted transplantation in children. General observations from the study: Reportedly, alpha-beta T cells present about two months post-transplant originated from several hundred expanded clones of graft origin. Recipient T cells and thymic progenitors that survived were the source of the high TCRbeta diversity seen at day 60 in some patients. Once a year had passed after transplant, T-cell counts and diversity came mostly from newly produced T cells.

This clonotype appeared many times. Its cognate antigen is unknown. It was with unique molecular identifiers that the TCRbeta library was prepared. TCRdb analysed the PCR reads with MiXCR anew, one entry per CDR3 protein. The profile shows fewer than 550,000 distinct CDR3 sequences, about 10% of them singletons. This CDR3 region has 13 residues. The V gene's germline CDR1 is DFQATT and CDR2 SNEGSKA (reference sequence). Trimming took off 7 bases at V and 0 bases at J, with 10 bases between the two ends. The TCR sequence derives from a child under 10 years old with inherited bone marrow failure, due to receive a stem cell transplant. V is TRBV20-1 and J is TRBJ2-4; no clear D. The material sequenced was PBMCs, taken before TCRalphabeta/CD19-depleted stem cell transplant. The CDR3: CSVLVLAKNIQYF. The CDR3 DNA reads TGCAGTGTGTTAGTCCTAGCCAAAAACATTCAGTACTTC.